This is a list of T cell receptor beta chains from one sample in a study of identical twins' blood T cells. TCRdb itself ran the 5' RACE reads through MiXCR, one entry per CDR3 protein. Here the sample spans 300,000 to 450,000 distinct CDR3 sequences, around 30% being singletons. Source material: PBMCs. The receptors were sampled from a woman aged 18-50 years in good health. The conserved cysteine and the conserved F or W are not part of the CDR3 here. Only part of the rows carry a size: once, few, many, or a class if the clone is expanded.

clone_size	j_call	v_call	cdr3_aa
.	TRBJ2-1	TRBV7-9	ASSLIAGEYNEQF
few	TRBJ2-5	TRBV12-5	ASGLRETQY
.	TRBJ1-1	TRBV5-1	ASSLGPQALNTEAF
.	TRBJ2-7	TRBV11-2	ASSLGGRTYEQY
few	TRBJ1-6	TRBV19	ASSIDRGFSPLH
.	TRBJ1-5	TRBV7-2	ASSSVGGGNQPQH
.	TRBJ2-3	TRBV5-1	ASRLAAHRDTQY
few	TRBJ1-6	TRBV7-2	ASSYRDRVFSLH
.	TRBJ1-2	TRBV6-5	ASSSSTGVYGYT
.	TRBJ2-2	TRBV6-2/TRBV6-3	ASAGSTGELF
.	TRBJ2-1	TRBV7-9	ASNRGRNEQF
few	TRBJ1-4	TRBV2	ASRGQPEKLF
.	TRBJ2-2	TRBV6-5	ASTRGQGNTGELF
few	TRBJ2-1	TRBV5-1	ASSLGSDYNEQF
few	TRBJ1-2	TRBV29-1	SVPALAVNGYT
few	TRBJ1-2	TRBV20-1	SANPRQITYGYT
few	TRBJ1-3	TRBV20-1	SARDALVPTGNTIY